These 27 T cell receptor beta chains originate from one sample sequenced in a study of blood T cells in healthy people across ages. A second PCR, run for 7 to 11 cycles, used a sample-barcoded 5' primer plus a J-beta primer mix. TCRdb fed the 5' RACE reads into MiXCR, producing one record per CDR3 protein. The sample records 650,000 to 1,000,000 distinct CDR3 sequences, about 36% being singletons. The sequenced material came from blood. The receptors shown here come from a man younger than 30 in good health.

This clonotype was observed a handful of times. The CDR3 DNA follows: TGCAGTGCCTCCTCAGAGGGGGACTACAATGAGCAGTACTTC. Its translation is CSASSEGDYNEQYF. The rearrangement joins TRBV20-1 to TRBJ2-5; D is possibly TRBD2 (7 bases). This CDR3 is built from 14 residues. Germline values: CDR1 DFQATT, CDR2 SNEGSKA (reference sequence). V lost 6 bases to trimming and J lost 11 bases, with 25 bases between them.

The chain couples TRBV9 to TRBJ2-7; 9 bases line up with TRBD2. Germline trimming cut 5 bases from V and 2 bases from J; bases unmatched to any gene: 11. The CDR3 is 16 residues long. CDR1 is SGDLS, CDR2 YYNGEE, per germline. The CDR3 loop is CASSAGGSSGAYEQYF. CDR3 coding DNA: TGTGCCAGCAGTGCCGGGGGGTCTAGCGGGGCCTACGAGCAGTACTTC.

The CDR3 loop reads CASSPPTTGTSSYEQYF. The CDR3 nucleotides read TGTGCCAGCAGTCCCCCAACCACAGGGACGAGCTCCTACGAGCAGTACTTC. V gene TRBV6-2 or TRBV6-3 combines with J gene TRBJ2-7; TRBD1 might be the D (6 bases). The CDR3 covers 17 residues. Germline V gene data show CDR1 as MNHEY and CDR2 as SVGEGT. The V and J ends lost 5 bases and 0 bases respectively, with 20 bases between them.

In regard to this clonotype: A much larger clone differs from this one at a single base, so this may be a read error. The CDR3 nucleotides read TGCTGTGCCGCTGGATCCCCCTCTGGGGCCAACGTCCTGACTTTC. This translates into CCAAGSPSGANVLTF. The chain joins TRBV20-1 to TRBJ2-6; D gene uncertain. This CDR3 spans 15 amino acids. CDR1 DFQATT and CDR2 SNEGSKA come from the germline V gene (reference sequence).

This clonotype was seen ten or more times. V usage is TRBV20-1 and J usage is TRBJ2-7; D is perhaps TRBD1 (5 bases). Trimming took off 6 bases at V and 2 bases at J, with 14 bases between the two ends. CDR3 length: 13 amino acids. The germline CDR1 and CDR2 sequences are DFQATT and SNEGSKA (reference sequence). CDR3 DNA sequence: TGCAGTGCCCCCGCCGACAGAACCTACGAGCAGTACTTC. Its protein product is CSAPADRTYEQYF.

This rearrangement joins TRBV20-1 to TRBJ1-1; D ambiguous. With 4 bases removed from V and 4 bases from J, the gap between germline ends came to 13 bases. In germline, CDR1 is DFQATT, CDR2 SNEGSKA (reference sequence). CDR3 size: 13 residues. CDR3: CSAKDLTGTEAFF. The DNA of the CDR3 is TGCAGTGCTAAGGACCTAACGGGCACTGAAGCTTTCTTT.

The V gene is TRBV12-3 or TRBV12-4, the J gene TRBJ1-4, with D hard to call. The CDR3 runs 14 residues. The V end was cut by 5 bases, the J end by 12 bases, with 19 bases between. CDR3 sequence (DNA): TGTGCCAGCAGTCAACCGGCCGTCCGTCCTGAACTGTTTTTT. Translation: CASSQPAVRPELFF.

This clonotype was observed many times. This chain connects TRBV7-9 to TRBJ1-1; D ambiguous. This CDR3 contains 14 residues. Trimming pared 6 bases from V and 1 base from J, leaving 12 bases between. CDR1 SEHNR and CDR2 FQNEAQ come from the germline V gene (reference sequence). The CDR3 nucleotides read TGTGCCAGCAGTCCCCGTGGCGGGAACACTGAAGCTTTCTTT. This encodes CASSPRGGNTEAFF.

Ten or more counts support this clonotype. This chain connects TRBV7-2 to TRBJ2-1; 7 bases align to TRBD1. The CDR3 extends over 15 amino acids. Per the germline V gene, CDR1 is SGHTA and CDR2 is FQGNSA. Trimming took 1 base from V and 5 from J; bases not matched to a gene: 5. In nucleotides, the CDR3 is TGTGCCAGCAGCTTAGTCAAAACAGGGGACAATGAGCAGTTCTTC. As protein: CASSLVKTGDNEQFF.

The rearrangement uses TRBV7-2 and TRBJ2-1, with D perhaps being TRBD1 or TRBD2 (5 bases each). Germline V lookup: CDR1 SGHTA, CDR2 FQGNSA. Deletions cut 1 base from V and 3 bases from J, with 16 bases between. The CDR3 is 17 residues long. CDR3 loop: CASSLGAGRADYNEQFF. For the CDR3, the DNA is TGTGCCAGCAGCTTAGGCGCGGGCAGGGCTGACTACAATGAGCAGTTCTTC.

Notes on this clonotype: Being one base from a much bigger clone, this may be a read error. The chain couples TRBV27 to TRBJ1-2; 7 bases line up with TRBD1. In germline, CDR1 is MNHEY, CDR2 SMNVEV (reference sequence). V was clipped by 6 bases and J by 3 bases; unmatched bases: 7. The CDR3 has 14 residues. The CDR3 loop is CASSAQGTDYGYTF. CDR3 sequence (DNA): TGTGCCAGCAGCGCCCAGGGGACAGACTATGGCTACACCTTC.

The chain is built from TRBV6-6 and TRBJ1-1; D uncertain. Germline-derived CDR1 and CDR2 are MNHNY and SVGAGI (reference sequence). The CDR3 runs 12 residues. Trimming pared 0 bases from V and 10 bases from J, leaving 9 bases between. DNA of the CDR3: TGTGCCAGCAGTTACTCCGGCGAGAGAGCTTTCTTT. Protein product: CASSYSGERAFF.

The genes are TRBV12-3 or TRBV12-4 and TRBJ1-4; 8 bases line up with TRBD1. This CDR3 is 15 amino acids long. J gave up 8 bases and V 6 bases, and 11 bases lay outside the gene matches. The CDR3: CASRLAGQGREKLFF. The CDR3 DNA reads TGTGCCAGCAGACTGGCCGGACAGGGACGAGAAAAACTGTTTTTT.

The J gene is TRBJ2-1, the V gene TRBV6-5; 9 bases are shared with TRBD1. This CDR3 contains 15 residues. CDR1 MNHEY and CDR2 SVGAGI come from the germline V gene. The J segment lost 3 bases and the V segment lost 6 bases, leaving 6 bases of the junction unmatched. The CDR3 nucleotides are TGTGCCAGCAGAAACGACAGGGGGAACTACAATGAGCAGTTCTTC. It yields the protein CASRNDRGNYNEQFF.

The chain couples TRBV5-1 to TRBJ1-6; 7 nucleotides match TRBD1. The ends lost 4 bases at V and 0 bases at J; junction bases unmatched: 4. Germline CDR1 and CDR2: SGHRS and YFSETQ. The CDR3 has 16 residues. The CDR3 nucleotides read TGCGCCAGCAGCGACAGGGTCAGCTCCTATAATTCACCCCTCCACTTT. Translation gives CASSDRVSSYNSPLHF.

This clonotype was counted only a few times. The chain carries TRBV12-3 or TRBV12-4 and TRBJ1-5, with D hard to call. The CDR3 length is 13 residues. Trimming took 4 bases from V and 6 from J, leaving 10 bases between them. The chain's CDR3 is CASSSAVSQPQHF. In DNA form, the CDR3 reads TGTGCCAGCAGTTCGGCGGTCAGTCAGCCCCAGCATTTT.

This clonotype has only a few counts. J is TRBJ2-1 and V is TRBV7-3; 13 positions match TRBD2. V shed 1 base, J shed 2 bases, and the junction held 2 bases outside the gene matches. Germline V CDR1 and CDR2: SGHTA, FQGTGA. The CDR3 sequence is 17 residues long. CDR3 protein: CASSLRGTSGAYNEQFF. CDR3 nucleotides: TGTGCCAGCAGCTTAAGGGGGACTAGCGGGGCCTACAATGAGCAGTTCTTC.

The chain employs TRBV20-1 and TRBJ1-5, with TRBD1 identical over 7 bases. The CDR3 spans 14 residues. The trim removed 7 bases at V and 0 bases at J, leaving 6 bases unmatched. Germline V gives CDR1 DFQATT, CDR2 SNEGSKA (reference sequence). CDR3 amino acids: CSVRGPDSNQPQHF. Here the CDR3 DNA reads TGCAGTGTAAGGGGGCCAGATAGCAATCAGCCCCAGCATTTT.

The V call is TRBV14, the J call TRBJ2-3; D is perhaps TRBD1 or TRBD2 (6 bases each). The CDR3 has 14 residues. Germline V CDR1 and CDR2: SGHDN, FVKESK. V was pared by 1 base and J by 4 bases, with 9 bases between. In DNA form, the CDR3 reads TGTGCCAGCAGCCAAGCGGGGGCGCCAGATACGCAGTATTTT. Residues: CASSQAGAPDTQYF.

The rearrangement links TRBV7-2 to TRBJ2-2; D possibly corresponds to TRBD1 (5 bases). Germline loops: CDR1 SGHTA, CDR2 FQGNSA. V gave up 7 bases and J gave up 7 bases, with 19 bases separating them. CDR3 length equals 15 residues. The CDR3 region has the DNA TGTGCCAGCAACCAGCCTGCAGGGCATGGCGGGGAGCTGTTTTTT. This gives the protein CASNQPAGHGGELFF. Full variable domain (missing parts from reference TRBV7-2 and TRBJ2-2): GAGVSQSPSNKVTEKGKDVELRCDPISGHTALYWYRQSLGQGLEFLIYFQGNSAPDKSGLPSDRFSAERTGGSVSTLTIQRTQQEDSAVYLCASNQPAGHGGELFFGEGSRLTVL.

The chain uses TRBV4-2 and TRBJ2-7; TRBD2 aligns across 11 bases. J was trimmed by 7 bases and V by 0 bases; bases with no gene match: 8. This CDR3 is 16 amino acids long. CDR1 and CDR2 (germline): LGHNA, YNFKEQ. DNA for the CDR3: TGTGCCAGCAGCCAAGATTCGGCTAGCGGGGGGAGTGAGCAGTACTTC. Protein sequence: CASSQDSASGGSEQYF.

The rearrangement joins TRBV6-2 or TRBV6-3 to TRBJ2-7; D might be TRBD2 (5 bases). Germline loops: CDR1 MNHEY, CDR2 SVGEGT. The V and J ends lost 8 bases and 1 base respectively, with 9 bases between them. The CDR3 spans 12 residues. CDR3 bases: TGTGCCAGCGAAGGAGGATCCTACGAGCAGTACTTC. Its protein product is CASEGGSYEQYF.

The V call is TRBV6-6, the J call TRBJ2-7, with D perhaps TRBD1 (6 bases). V was trimmed by 8 bases and J by 0 bases, leaving 11 bases between them. The CDR3 extends over 13 amino acids. Germline V gene data show CDR1 as MNHNY and CDR2 as SVGAGI (reference sequence). The CDR3 nucleotides are TGTGCCAGCGGCGGACAGAGCTCCTACGAGCAGTACTTC. This sequence encodes CASGGQSSYEQYF.

This clonotype appeared a few times. This chain links TRBV29-1 with TRBJ1-1; TRBD1 aligns across 9 bases. The length of the CDR3 is 13 residues. Germline V CDR1 and CDR2: SQVTM, ANQGSEA. J gave up 3 bases and V 5 bases, and 4 bases lay outside the gene matches. As DNA, the CDR3 is TGCAGCGTTCTACAGGGGGCGGACACTGAAGCTTTCTTT. Its translation: CSVLQGADTEAFF.

Of note for this clonotype: One end of the junction is discordant with germline, which a read error may explain. The rearrangement links TRBV12-3 or TRBV12-4 to TRBJ2-7, with a possible D match to TRBD1 (5 bases). This CDR3 contains 16 residues. The CDR3 sequence is CACSPRRDADPYEQYF. CDR3 sequence (DNA): TGTGCCTGCAGTCCACGCAGGGATGCCGACCCCTACGAGCAGTACTTC.

The V gene is TRBV20-1, the J gene TRBJ2-7, with 7 bases fitting TRBD1. Unmatched junction bases numbered 6, after V lost 1 base and J lost 0 bases. This CDR3 spans 15 amino acids. Per the germline V gene, CDR1 is DFQATT and CDR2 is SNEGSKA (reference sequence). Here the CDR3 reads CSARVGTVFSYEQYF. In DNA, the CDR3 is TGCAGTGCTAGAGTCGGGACAGTCTTCTCCTACGAGCAGTACTTC.

The rearrangement joins TRBV27 to TRBJ2-6; D uncertain. The ends were cut back, 7 bases at V and 1 base at J, with 2 bases in the middle. Germline-derived CDR1 and CDR2 are MNHEY and SMNVEV (reference sequence). This CDR3 has 12 residues. CDR3 region: CASMSGANVLTF. As DNA, the CDR3 is TGTGCCAGCATGTCTGGGGCCAACGTCCTGACTTTC.